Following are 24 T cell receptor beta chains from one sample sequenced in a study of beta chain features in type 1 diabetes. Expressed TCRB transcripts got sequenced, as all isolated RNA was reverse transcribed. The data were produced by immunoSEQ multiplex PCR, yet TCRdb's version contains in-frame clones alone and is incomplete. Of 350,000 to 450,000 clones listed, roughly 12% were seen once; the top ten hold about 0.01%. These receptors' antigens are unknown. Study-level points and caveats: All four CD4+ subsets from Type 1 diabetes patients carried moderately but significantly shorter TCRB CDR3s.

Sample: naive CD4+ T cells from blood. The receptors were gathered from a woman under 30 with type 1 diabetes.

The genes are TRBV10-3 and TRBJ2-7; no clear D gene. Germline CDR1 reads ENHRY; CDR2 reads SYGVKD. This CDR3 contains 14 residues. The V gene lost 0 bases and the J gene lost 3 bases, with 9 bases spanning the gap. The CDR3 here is CAISESPSLYEQYF. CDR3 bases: TGTGCCATCAGTGAGTCCCCCTCCCTCTACGAGCAGTACTTC.

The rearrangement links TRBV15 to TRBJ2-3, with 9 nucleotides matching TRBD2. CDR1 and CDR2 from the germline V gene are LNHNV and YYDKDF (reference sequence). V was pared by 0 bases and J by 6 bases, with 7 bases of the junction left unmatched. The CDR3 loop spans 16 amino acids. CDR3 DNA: TGTGCCACCAGCAGAGACAAGGCGGGAGGGCCCGATACGCAGTATTTT. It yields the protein CATSRDKAGGPDTQYF.

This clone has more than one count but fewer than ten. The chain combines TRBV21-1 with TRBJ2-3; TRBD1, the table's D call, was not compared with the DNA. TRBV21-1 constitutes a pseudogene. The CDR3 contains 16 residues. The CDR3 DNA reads TGTGCCAGCAGCAAACATTTAGACAGGGCAGCCAATACGCAGTATTTT. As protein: CASSKHLDRAANTQYF.

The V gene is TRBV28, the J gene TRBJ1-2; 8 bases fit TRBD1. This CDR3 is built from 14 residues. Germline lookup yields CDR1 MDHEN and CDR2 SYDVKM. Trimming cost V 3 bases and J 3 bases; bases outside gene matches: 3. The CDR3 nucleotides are TGTGCCAGCAGTTTCCCGGGACAGGACTATGGCTACACCTTC. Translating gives CASSFPGQDYGYTF.

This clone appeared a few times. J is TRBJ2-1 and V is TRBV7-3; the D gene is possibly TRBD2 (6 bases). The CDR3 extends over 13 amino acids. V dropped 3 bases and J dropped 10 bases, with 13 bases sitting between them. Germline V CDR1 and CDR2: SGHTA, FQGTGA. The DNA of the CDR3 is TGTGCCAGCAGCTTGCCGGGACTTCAGGAGCAGTTCTTC. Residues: CASSLPGLQEQFF.

The CDR3 DNA reads as TGCGCCAGCAGCCAAGAGAGGACAGTAACTATGCGCTACACCTTC. Its protein product is CASSQERTVTMRYTF. The V and J genes are TRBV4-3 and TRBJ1-2; D might be TRBD1 (6 bases). The CDR3 consists of 15 residues. V was pared by 0 bases and J by 9 bases, with 17 bases between. Looked up from germline, CDR1 is LGHNA and CDR2 is YSLEER.

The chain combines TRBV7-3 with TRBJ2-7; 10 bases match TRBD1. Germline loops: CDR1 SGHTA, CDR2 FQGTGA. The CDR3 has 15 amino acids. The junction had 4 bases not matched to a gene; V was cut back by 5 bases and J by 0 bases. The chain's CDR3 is CASSPGDRGSYEQYF. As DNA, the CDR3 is TGTGCCAGCAGCCCGGGGGACAGGGGCTCCTACGAGCAGTACTTC. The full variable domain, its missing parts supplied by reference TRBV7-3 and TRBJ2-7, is GAGVSQTPSNKVTEKGKYVELRCDPISGHTALYWYRQSLGQGPEFLIYFQGTGAADDSGLPNDRFFAVRPEGSVSTLKIQRTERGDSAVYLCASSPGDRGSYEQYFGPGTRLTVT.

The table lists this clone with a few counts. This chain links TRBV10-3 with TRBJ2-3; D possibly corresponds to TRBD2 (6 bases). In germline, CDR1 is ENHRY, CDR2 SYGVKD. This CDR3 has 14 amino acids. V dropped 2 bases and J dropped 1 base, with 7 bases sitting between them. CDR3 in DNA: TGTGCCATCAGTGAGCAGCGGGGCACAGATACGCAGTATTTT. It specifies CAISEQRGTDTQYF.

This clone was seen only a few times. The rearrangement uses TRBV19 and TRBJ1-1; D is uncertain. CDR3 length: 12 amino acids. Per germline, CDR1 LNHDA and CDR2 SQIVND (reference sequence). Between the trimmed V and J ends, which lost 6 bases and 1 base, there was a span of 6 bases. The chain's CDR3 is CASRASNTEAFF. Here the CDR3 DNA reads TGTGCCAGTAGAGCATCGAACACTGAAGCTTTCTTT.

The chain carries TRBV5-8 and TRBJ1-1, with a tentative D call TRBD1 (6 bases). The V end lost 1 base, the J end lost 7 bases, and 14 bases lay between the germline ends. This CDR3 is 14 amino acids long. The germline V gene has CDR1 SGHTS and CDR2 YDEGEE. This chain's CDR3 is CASSLTGGVGEAFF. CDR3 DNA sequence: TGTGCCAGCAGCTTGACGGGGGGCGTTGGTGAAGCTTTCTTT.

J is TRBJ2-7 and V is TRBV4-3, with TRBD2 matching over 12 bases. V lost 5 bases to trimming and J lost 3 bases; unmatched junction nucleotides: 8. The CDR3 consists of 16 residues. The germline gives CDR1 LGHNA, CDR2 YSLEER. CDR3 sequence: CASSAVPGLAGYEQYF. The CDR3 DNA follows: TGCGCCAGCAGCGCCGTACCGGGACTAGCGGGCTACGAGCAGTACTTC.

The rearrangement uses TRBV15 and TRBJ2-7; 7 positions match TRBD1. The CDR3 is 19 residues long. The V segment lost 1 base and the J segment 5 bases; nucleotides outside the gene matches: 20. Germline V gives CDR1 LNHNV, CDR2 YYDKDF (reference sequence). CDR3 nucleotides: TGTGCCACCAGCAGAGTAGAGGTCGGGACAGCCGACTCGAAGGACGAGCAGTACTTC. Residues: CATSRVEVGTADSKDEQYF. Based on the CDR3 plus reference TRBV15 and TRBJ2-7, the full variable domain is DAMVIQNPRYQVTQFGKPVTLSCSQTLNHNVMYWYQQKSSQAPKLLFHYYDKDFNNEADTPDNFQSRRPNTSFCFLDIRSPGLGDTAMYLCATSRVEVGTADSKDEQYFGPGTRLTVT.

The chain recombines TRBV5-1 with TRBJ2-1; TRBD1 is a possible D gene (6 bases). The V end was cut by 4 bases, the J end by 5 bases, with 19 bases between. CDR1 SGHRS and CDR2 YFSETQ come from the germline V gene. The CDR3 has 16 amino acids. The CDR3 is CASSLGFGTPNNEQFF. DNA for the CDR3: TGCGCCAGCAGCCTGGGTTTTGGGACACCCAACAATGAGCAGTTCTTC.

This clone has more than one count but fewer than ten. CDR3 sequence (DNA): TGCGCCAGCAGCTCCCGACACACAGGGTACCAGAACACTGAAGCTTTCTTT. This gives the protein CASSSRHTGYQNTEAFF. This chain joins TRBV4-1 and TRBJ1-1; TRBD1 might be the D (6 bases). This CDR3 is built from 17 residues. The V end lost 5 bases, the J end lost 1 base, and 20 bases lay between the germline ends. Germline V CDR1 and CDR2: MGHRA, YSYEKL.

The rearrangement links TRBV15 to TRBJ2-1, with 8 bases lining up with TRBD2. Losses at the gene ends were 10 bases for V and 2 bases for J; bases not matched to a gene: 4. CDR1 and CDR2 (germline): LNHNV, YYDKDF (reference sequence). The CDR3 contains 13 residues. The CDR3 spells CAIRRGAYNEQFF. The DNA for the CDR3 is TGTGCCATTAGGCGGGGGGCCTACAATGAGCAGTTCTTC. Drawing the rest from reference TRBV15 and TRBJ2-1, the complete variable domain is DAMVIQNPRYQVTQFGKPVTLSCSQTLNHNVMYWYQQKSSQAPKLLFHYYDKDFNNEADTPDNFQSRRPNTSFCFLDIRSPGLGDTAMYLCAIRRGAYNEQFFGPGTRLTVL.

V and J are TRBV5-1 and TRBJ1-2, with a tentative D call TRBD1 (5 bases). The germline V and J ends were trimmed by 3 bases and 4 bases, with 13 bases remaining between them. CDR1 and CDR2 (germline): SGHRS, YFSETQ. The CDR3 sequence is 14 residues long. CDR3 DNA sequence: TGCGCCAGCAGCTCTCAGGGAAACAGCTATGGCTACACCTTC. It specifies CASSSQGNSYGYTF. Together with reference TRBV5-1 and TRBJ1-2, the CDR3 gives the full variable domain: KAGVTQTPRYLIKTRGQQVTLSCSPISGHRSVSWYQQTPGQGLQFLFEYFSETQRNKGNFPGRFSGRQFSNSRSEMNVSTLELGDSALYLCASSSQGNSYGYTFGSGTRLTVV.

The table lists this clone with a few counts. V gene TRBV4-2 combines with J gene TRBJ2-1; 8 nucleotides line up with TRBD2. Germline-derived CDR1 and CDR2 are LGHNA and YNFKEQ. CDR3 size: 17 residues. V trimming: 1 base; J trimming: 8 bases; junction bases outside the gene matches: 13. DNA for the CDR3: TGTGCCAGCAGCCAAGCCTTACTTAGCGGGACTCTCCATGAGCAGTTCTTC. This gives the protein CASSQALLSGTLHEQFF.

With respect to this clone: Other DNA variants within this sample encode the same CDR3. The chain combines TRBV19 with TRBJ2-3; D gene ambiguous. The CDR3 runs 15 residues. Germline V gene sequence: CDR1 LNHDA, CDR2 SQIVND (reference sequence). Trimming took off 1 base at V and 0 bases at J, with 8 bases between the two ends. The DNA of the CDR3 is TGTGCCAGTAGTATAGGCGGCGGAAGCACAGATACGCAGTATTTT. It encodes CASSIGGGSTDTQYF.

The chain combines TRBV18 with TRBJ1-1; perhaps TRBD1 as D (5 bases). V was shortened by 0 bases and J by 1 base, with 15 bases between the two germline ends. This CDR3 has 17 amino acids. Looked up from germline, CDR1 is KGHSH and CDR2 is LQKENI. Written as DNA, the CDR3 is TGTGCCAGCTCACCACCGGCCCTCCGGACACCGAACACTGAAGCTTTCTTT. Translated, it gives CASSPPALRTPNTEAFF. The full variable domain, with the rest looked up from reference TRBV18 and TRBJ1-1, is NAGVMQNPRHLVRRRGQEARLRCSPMKGHSHVYWYRQLPEEGLKFMVYLQKENIIDESGMPKERFSAEFPKEGPSILRIQQVVRGDSAAYFCASSPPALRTPNTEAFFGQGTRLTVV.

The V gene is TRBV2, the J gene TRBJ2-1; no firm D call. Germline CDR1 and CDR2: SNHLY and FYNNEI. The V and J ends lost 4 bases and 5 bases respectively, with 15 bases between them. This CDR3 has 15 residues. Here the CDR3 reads CASSGPSRSDNEQFF. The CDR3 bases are TGTGCCAGCAGTGGCCCATCGAGGTCGGACAATGAGCAGTTCTTC.

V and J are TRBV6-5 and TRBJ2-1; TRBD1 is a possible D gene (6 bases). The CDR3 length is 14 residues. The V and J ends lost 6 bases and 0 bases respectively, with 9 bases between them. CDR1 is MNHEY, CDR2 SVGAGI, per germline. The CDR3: CASSRDTSYNEQFF. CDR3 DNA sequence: TGTGCCAGCAGCCGGGACACCTCCTACAATGAGCAGTTCTTC.

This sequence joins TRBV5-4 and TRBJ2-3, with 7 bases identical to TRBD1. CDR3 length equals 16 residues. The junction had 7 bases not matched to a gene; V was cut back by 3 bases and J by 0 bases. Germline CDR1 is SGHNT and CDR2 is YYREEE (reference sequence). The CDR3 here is CASSSGQLGSTDTQYF. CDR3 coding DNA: TGTGCCAGCAGCTCGGGACAGCTAGGCAGCACAGATACGCAGTATTTT.

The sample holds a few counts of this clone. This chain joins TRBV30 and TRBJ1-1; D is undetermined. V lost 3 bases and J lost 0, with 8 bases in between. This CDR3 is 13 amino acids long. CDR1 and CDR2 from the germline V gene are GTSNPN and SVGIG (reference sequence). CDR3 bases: TGTGCCTGGAGCCCAGGCATGAACACTGAAGCTTTCTTT. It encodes CAWSPGMNTEAFF.

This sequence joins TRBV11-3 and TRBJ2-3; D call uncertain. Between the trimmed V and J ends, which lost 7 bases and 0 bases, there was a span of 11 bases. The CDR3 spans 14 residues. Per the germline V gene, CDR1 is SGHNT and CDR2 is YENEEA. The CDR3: CASTLTSSTDTQYF. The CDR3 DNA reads TGTGCCAGCACCTTGACTTCTAGCACAGATACGCAGTATTTT.